These T cell receptor beta chains were read from a single sample in a study of shared clonotypes between healthy human individuals. Only in-frame clones appear in the TCRdb table, and some are missing; sequencing was by immunoSEQ multiplex PCR. The profile shows about 1 million clones, approximately 70% of them singletons. Sequenced input: memory CD4+ T cells sorted from blood. These receptors all stem from a man aged 18 to 35 in good health. CDR3s include the opening cysteine and the closing phenylalanine or tryptophan.

j_gene: TRBJ2-1; v_gene: TRBV5-6; CDR3aa: CASSLLRYNEQFF
j_gene: TRBJ2-2; v_gene: TRBV18; CDR3aa: CASSPKTTGELFF
j_gene: TRBJ1-4; v_gene: TRBV5-1; CDR3aa: CASSDGAGVYEKLFF
j_gene: TRBJ2-2; v_gene: TRBV6-1; CDR3aa: CASSEDFGTANTGELFF
j_gene: TRBJ2-3; v_gene: TRBV27; CDR3aa: CASSPRGLAGFTQYF
j_gene: TRBJ1-6; v_gene: TRBV5-5; CDR3aa: CASSWGQSSSYNSPLHF
j_gene: TRBJ1-5; v_gene: TRBV10-3; CDR3aa: CATFEPQHF
j_gene: TRBJ1-2; v_gene: TRBV30; CDR3aa: CAWGKSGYTF
j_gene: TRBJ2-6; v_gene: TRBV10-3; CDR3aa: CAITGLISGANVLTF
j_gene: TRBJ1-2; v_gene: TRBV9; CDR3aa: CASSPREGGGGYTF
j_gene: TRBJ2-3; v_gene: TRBV9; CDR3aa: CASSVGFNTDTQYF